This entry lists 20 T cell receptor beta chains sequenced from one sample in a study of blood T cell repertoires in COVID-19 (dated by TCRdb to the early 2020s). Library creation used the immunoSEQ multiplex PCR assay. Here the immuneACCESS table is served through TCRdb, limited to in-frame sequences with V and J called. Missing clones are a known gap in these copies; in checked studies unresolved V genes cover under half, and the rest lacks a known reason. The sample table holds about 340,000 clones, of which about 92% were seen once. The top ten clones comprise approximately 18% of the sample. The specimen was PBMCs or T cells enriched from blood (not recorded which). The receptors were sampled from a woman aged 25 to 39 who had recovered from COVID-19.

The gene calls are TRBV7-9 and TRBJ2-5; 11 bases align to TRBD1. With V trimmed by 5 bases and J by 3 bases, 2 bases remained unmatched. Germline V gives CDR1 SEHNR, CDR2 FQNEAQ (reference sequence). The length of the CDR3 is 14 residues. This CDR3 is CASSRTGGEETQYF. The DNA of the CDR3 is TGTGCCAGCAGCCGGACAGGGGGCGAAGAGACCCAGTACTTC.

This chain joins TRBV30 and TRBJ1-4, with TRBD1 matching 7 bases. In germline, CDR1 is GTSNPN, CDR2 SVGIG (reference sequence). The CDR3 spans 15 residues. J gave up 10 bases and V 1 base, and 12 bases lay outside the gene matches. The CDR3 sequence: CAWSAIGTEGTKLFF. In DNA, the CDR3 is TGTGCCTGGAGTGCCATAGGGACAGAGGGAACAAAACTGTTTTTT.

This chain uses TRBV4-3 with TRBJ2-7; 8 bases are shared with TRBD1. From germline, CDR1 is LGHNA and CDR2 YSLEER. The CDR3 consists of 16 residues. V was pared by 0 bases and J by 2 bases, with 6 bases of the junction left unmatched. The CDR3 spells CASSQDRTGIAYEQYF. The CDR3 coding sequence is TGCGCCAGCAGCCAAGATAGGACAGGGATTGCCTACGAGCAGTACTTC.

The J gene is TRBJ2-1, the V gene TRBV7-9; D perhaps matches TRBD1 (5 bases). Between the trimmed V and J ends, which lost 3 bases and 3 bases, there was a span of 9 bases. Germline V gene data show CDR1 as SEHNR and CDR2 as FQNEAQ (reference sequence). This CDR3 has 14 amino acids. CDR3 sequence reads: CASSLSRDYNEQFF. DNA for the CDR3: TGTGCCAGCAGCTTGAGCAGGGACTACAATGAGCAGTTCTTC.

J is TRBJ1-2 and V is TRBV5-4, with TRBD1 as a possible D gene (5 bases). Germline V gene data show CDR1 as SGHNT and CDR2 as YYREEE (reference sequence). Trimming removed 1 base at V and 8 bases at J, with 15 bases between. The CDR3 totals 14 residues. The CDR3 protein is CASSLSQGFGGYTF. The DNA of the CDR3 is TGTGCCAGCAGCTTGAGCCAGGGTTTTGGCGGCTACACCTTC.

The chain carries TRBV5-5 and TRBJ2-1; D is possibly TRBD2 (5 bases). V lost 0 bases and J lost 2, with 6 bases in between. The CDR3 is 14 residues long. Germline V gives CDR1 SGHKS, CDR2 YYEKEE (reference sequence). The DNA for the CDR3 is TGTGCCAGCAGCTTGGCACTAGCCTACAATGAGCAGTTCTTC. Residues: CASSLALAYNEQFF.

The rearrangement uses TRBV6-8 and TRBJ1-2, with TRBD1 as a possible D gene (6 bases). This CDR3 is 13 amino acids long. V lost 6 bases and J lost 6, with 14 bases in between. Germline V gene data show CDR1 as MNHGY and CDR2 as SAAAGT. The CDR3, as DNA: TGTGCCAGCAGAAAGGACAGCAGAGATGGCTACACCTTC. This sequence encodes CASRKDSRDGYTF.

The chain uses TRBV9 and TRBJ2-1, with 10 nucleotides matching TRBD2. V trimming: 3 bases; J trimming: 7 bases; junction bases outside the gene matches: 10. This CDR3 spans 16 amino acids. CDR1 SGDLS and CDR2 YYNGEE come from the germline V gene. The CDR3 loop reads CASSAGLAAYINEQFF. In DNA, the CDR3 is TGTGCCAGCAGCGCCGGACTAGCGGCGTATATAAATGAGCAGTTCTTC.

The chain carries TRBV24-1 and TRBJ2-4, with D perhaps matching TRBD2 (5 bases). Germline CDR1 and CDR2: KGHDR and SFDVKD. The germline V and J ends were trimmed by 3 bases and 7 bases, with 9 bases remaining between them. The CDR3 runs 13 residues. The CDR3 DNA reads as TGTGCCACCAGTGATCCCCCGGGGAACATTCAGTACTTC. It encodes CATSDPPGNIQYF.

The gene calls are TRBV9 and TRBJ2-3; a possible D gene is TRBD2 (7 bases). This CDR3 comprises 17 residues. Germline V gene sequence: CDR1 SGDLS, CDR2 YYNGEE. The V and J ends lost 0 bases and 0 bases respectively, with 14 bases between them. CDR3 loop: CASSVGRGGFSTDTQYF. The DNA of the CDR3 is TGTGCCAGCAGCGTAGGTAGGGGGGGGTTTAGCACAGATACGCAGTATTTT.

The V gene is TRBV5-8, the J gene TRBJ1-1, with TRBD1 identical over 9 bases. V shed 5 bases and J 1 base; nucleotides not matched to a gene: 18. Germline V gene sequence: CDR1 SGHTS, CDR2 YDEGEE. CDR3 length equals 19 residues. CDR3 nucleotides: TGTGCCAGCAGGATTGAGCGGGGGACAGGGACTTACCAGAACACTGAAGCTTTCTTT. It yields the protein CASRIERGTGTYQNTEAFF.

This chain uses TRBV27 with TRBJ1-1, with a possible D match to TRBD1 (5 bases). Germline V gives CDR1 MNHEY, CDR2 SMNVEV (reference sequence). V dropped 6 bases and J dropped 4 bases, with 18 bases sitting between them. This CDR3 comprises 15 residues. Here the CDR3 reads CASRGIRTSLTEAFF. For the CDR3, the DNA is TGTGCCAGCAGAGGTATCAGGACATCACTCACTGAAGCTTTCTTT.

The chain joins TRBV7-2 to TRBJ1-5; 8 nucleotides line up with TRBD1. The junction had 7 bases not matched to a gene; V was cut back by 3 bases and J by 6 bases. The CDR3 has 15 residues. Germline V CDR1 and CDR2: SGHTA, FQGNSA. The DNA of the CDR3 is TGTGCCAGCAGCTTTAGCACAGGGGGGACTCAGCCCCAGCATTTT. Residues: CASSFSTGGTQPQHF.

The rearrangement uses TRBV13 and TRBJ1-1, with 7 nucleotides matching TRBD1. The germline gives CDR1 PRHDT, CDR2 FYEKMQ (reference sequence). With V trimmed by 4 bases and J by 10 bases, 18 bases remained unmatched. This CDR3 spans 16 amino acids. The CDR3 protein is CASSYTLGTETTRAFF. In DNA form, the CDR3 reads TGTGCCAGCAGCTACACCCTTGGGACAGAGACGACCAGAGCTTTCTTT. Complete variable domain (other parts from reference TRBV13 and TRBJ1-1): AAGVIQSPRHLIKEKRETATLKCYPIPRHDTVYWYQQGPGQDPQFLISFYEKMQSDKGSIPDRFSAQQFSDYHSELNMSSLELGDSALYFCASSYTLGTETTRAFFGQGTRLTVV.

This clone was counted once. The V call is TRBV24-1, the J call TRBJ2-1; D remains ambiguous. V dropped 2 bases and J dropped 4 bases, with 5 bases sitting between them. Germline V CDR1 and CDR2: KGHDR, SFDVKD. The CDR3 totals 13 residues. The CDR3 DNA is TGTGCCACCAGTGATTCTAGTTACAATGAGCAGTTCTTC. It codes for CATSDSSYNEQFF.

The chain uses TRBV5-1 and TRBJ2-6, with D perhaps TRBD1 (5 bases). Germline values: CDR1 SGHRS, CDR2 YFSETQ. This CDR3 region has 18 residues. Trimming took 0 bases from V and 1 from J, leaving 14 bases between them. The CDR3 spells CASSLVGFQGSGANVLTF. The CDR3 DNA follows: TGCGCCAGCAGCTTGGTCGGGTTTCAGGGTTCTGGGGCCAACGTCCTGACTTTC.

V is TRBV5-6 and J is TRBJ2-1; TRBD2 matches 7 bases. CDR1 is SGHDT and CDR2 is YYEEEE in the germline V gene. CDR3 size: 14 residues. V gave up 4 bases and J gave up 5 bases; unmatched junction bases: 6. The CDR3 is CASSQAGTDNEQFF. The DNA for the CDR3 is TGTGCCAGCAGCCAAGCGGGGACCGACAATGAGCAGTTCTTC.

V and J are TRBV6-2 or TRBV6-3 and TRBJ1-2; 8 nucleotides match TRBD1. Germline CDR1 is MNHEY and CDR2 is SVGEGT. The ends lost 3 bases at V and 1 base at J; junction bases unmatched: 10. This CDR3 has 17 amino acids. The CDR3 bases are TGTGCCAGCAGTTATGGCGTTGGACAGGGACTTAACTATGGCTACACCTTC. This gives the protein CASSYGVGQGLNYGYTF.

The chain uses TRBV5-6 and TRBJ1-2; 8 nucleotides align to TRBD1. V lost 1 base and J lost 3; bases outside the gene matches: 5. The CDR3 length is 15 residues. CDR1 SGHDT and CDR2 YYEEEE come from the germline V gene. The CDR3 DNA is TGTGCCAGCAGCTTGACCTCAGGGGGCCACTATGGCTACACCTTC. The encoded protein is CASSLTSGGHYGYTF.

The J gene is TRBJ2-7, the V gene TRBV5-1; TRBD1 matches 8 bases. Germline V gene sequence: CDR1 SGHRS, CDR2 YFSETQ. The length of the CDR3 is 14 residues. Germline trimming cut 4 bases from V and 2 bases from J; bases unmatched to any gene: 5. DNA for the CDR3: TGCGCCAGCAGCCGAGGACAGGGTGCCTACGAGCAGTACTTC. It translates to CASSRGQGAYEQYF.